These 30 T cell receptor beta chains share one sample of origin, sequenced in a study of blood T cell repertoires in COVID-19. The table came from immunoSEQ multiplex PCR; TCRdb's copy has only in-frame clones and leaves some out. Of around 250,000 clones listed, 80% to 90% are singletons. The sample consisted of PBMCs or T cells enriched from blood (not recorded which). These receptors all come from a woman aged 45 to 65 who had recovered from COVID-19.

The rearrangement uses TRBV7-6 and TRBJ1-5; D gene uncertain. This CDR3 comprises 13 residues. CDR1 SGHVS and CDR2 FNYEAQ come from the germline V gene. The V gene lost 1 base and the J gene lost 4 bases, with 5 bases spanning the gap. The CDR3 reads CASSLGYNQPQHF. Written as DNA, the CDR3 is TGTGCCAGCAGCTTAGGTTATAATCAGCCCCAGCATTTT. Variable domain in full (rest from reference TRBV7-6 and TRBJ1-5): GAGVSQSPRYKVTKRGQDVALRCDPISGHVSLYWYRQALGQGPEFLTYFNYEAQQDKSGLPNDRFSAERPEGSISTLTIQRTEQRDSAMYRCASSLGYNQPQHFGDGTRLSIL.

For the CDR3, the DNA is TGTGCCATCAGTGAGTCCCCGACAGGGCGCTCCTACGAGCAGTACTTC. Translation: CAISESPTGRSYEQYF. V is TRBV10-3 and J is TRBJ2-7; TRBD1 matches 7 bases. V dropped 0 bases and J dropped 0; count of bases not matched to a gene: 5. The germline V gene encodes CDR1 ENHRY and CDR2 SYGVKD. This CDR3 has 16 residues.

The genes are TRBV7-3 and TRBJ1-5; 10 bases are a match to TRBD1. Germline loops: CDR1 SGHTA, CDR2 FQGTGA. The CDR3 length is 15 residues. Trimming removed 5 bases from V and 4 bases from J; junction bases left unmatched: 5. This CDR3 is CASSPGTGENQPQHF. CDR3 DNA sequence: TGTGCCAGCAGCCCGGGGACAGGGGAGAATCAGCCCCAGCATTTT.

V and J are TRBV5-4 and TRBJ2-3; 8 bases are a match to TRBD2. After removal of 1 base from V and 7 bases from J, the junction contained 11 bases not matched to a gene. The CDR3 extends over 16 amino acids. Germline CDR1 and CDR2: SGHNT and YYREEE (reference sequence). CDR3 sequence: CASSLKISGGTYTQYF. The DNA of the CDR3 is TGTGCCAGCAGCTTGAAGATATCGGGGGGGACGTATACGCAGTATTTT.

V usage is TRBV6-2 or TRBV6-3 and J usage is TRBJ2-1; possibly TRBD1 for D (6 bases). There are 18 residues in the CDR3. The V and J ends lost 2 bases and 6 bases respectively, with 23 bases between them. The germline V gene has CDR1 MNHEY and CDR2 SVGEGT. The DNA of the CDR3 is TGTGCCAGCAGTTACCGAAGGACAGCCAACCCCCGATCCAATGAGCAGTTCTTC. This encodes CASSYRRTANPRSNEQFF.

V gene TRBV9 combines with J gene TRBJ2-3; TRBD2 is a possible D gene (6 bases). The CDR3 runs 15 residues. Germline V CDR1 and CDR2: SGDLS, YYNGEE. Trimming left V 4 bases short and J 1 base short, with 13 bases between. The CDR3 loop reads CASSPRQRGTDTQYF. DNA for the CDR3: TGTGCCAGCAGCCCCCGCCAGCGGGGCACAGATACGCAGTATTTT.

The genes are TRBV14 and TRBJ2-3; TRBD1 aligns across 9 bases. Germline CDR1 SGHDN, CDR2 FVKESK. V gave up 4 bases and J gave up 2 bases; unmatched junction bases: 7. The CDR3 has 16 residues. The CDR3 sequence is CASSRLRTGATDTQYF. In nucleotides, the CDR3 is TGTGCCAGCAGCCGACTCAGGACAGGGGCCACAGATACGCAGTATTTT.

V is TRBV19 and J is TRBJ1-5; D is perhaps TRBD1 (5 bases). CDR3 length: 15 amino acids. From germline, CDR1 is LNHDA and CDR2 SQIVND (reference sequence). The V and J ends lost 5 bases and 4 bases respectively, with 15 bases between them. CDR3 nucleotide sequence: TGTGCCAGTAGTCCCTATCAGGGTGCGAATCAGCCCCAGCATTTT. This translates into CASSPYQGANQPQHF.

This chain links TRBV14 with TRBJ1-2, with D perhaps matching TRBD1 (5 bases). V was clipped by 9 bases and J by 5 bases, with 10 bases between them. Looked up from germline, CDR1 is SGHDN and CDR2 is FVKESK. CDR3 length: 11 residues. CDR3 nucleotides: TGTGCCAGGGACATGGGGTATGGCTACACCTTC. The encoded protein is CARDMGYGYTF.

The chain uses TRBV5-1 and TRBJ2-1; 11 nucleotides agree with TRBD2. Germline V gene lookup returns CDR1 SGHRS and CDR2 YFSETQ. CDR3 size: 15 residues. The ends lost 3 bases at V and 8 bases at J; junction bases unmatched: 7. The CDR3 DNA reads TGCGCCAGCAGCTGGGGACTAGCGGAGGGGGATGAGCAGTTCTTC. It encodes CASSWGLAEGDEQFF.

The gene calls are TRBV15 and TRBJ1-2; 7 positions agree with TRBD1. This CDR3 comprises 14 residues. Looked up from germline, CDR1 is LNHNV and CDR2 is YYDKDF (reference sequence). With 6 bases clipped from V and 4 bases from J, the junction kept 8 bases outside the gene matches. CDR3 region: CATSTHRGGYGYTF. CDR3 bases: TGTGCCACCAGTACACACAGGGGAGGCTATGGCTACACCTTC.

V gene TRBV14 combines with J gene TRBJ1-1; 10 nucleotides match TRBD1. The CDR3 has 17 residues. Germline CDR1 and CDR2: SGHDN and FVKESK. The V gene end was trimmed by 3 bases and the J gene end by 4 bases; junction bases not matched to a gene: 11. CDR3 in amino acids: CASSQAPGQGLGTEAFF. Here the CDR3 DNA reads TGTGCCAGCAGCCAGGCCCCGGGACAGGGGTTGGGCACTGAAGCTTTCTTT.

The V and J genes are TRBV9 and TRBJ2-3; 7 nucleotides align to TRBD1. The germline V gene encodes CDR1 SGDLS and CDR2 YYNGEE. V shed 0 bases and J 1 base; nucleotides not matched to a gene: 2. This CDR3 has 15 residues. Written as DNA, the CDR3 is TGTGCCAGCAGCGTAGACAGGGGAGGCACAGATACGCAGTATTTT. Translated: CASSVDRGGTDTQYF.

This chain connects TRBV5-6 to TRBJ2-7; 8 nucleotides align to TRBD1. V shed 6 bases and J 3 bases; nucleotides not matched to a gene: 11. The CDR3 runs 15 residues. Germline CDR1 and CDR2: SGHDT and YYEEEE. The CDR3 here is CASTRTGFTLYEQYF. The DNA for the CDR3 is TGTGCCAGCACCAGGACAGGGTTTACTCTCTACGAGCAGTACTTC.

The chain joins TRBV5-8 to TRBJ1-5, with D possibly TRBD1 on 6 matching bases. The germline V gene has CDR1 SGHTS and CDR2 YDEGEE. Trimming removed 0 bases at V and 5 bases at J, with 12 bases between. CDR3 size: 15 residues. CDR3 amino acids: CASSLAGTRDQPQHF. CDR3 DNA sequence: TGTGCCAGCAGCTTGGCCGGGACAAGGGATCAGCCCCAGCATTTT.

The CDR3 sequence: CASSSVGQETQYF. The CDR3 region has the DNA TGTGCCAGCAGCTCGGTTGGTCAAGAGACCCAGTACTTC. The J gene is TRBJ2-5, the V gene TRBV28; D remains unclear. Germline V gene data show CDR1 as MDHEN and CDR2 as SYDVKM. Trimming cost V 6 bases and J 2 bases, with 10 bases left between them. The CDR3 extends over 13 amino acids.

For the CDR3, the DNA is TGTGCCAGCAGCTCCGGGACAGGGAATGAAAAACTGTTTTTT. Residues: CASSSGTGNEKLFF. J is TRBJ1-4 and V is TRBV2; TRBD1 aligns across 9 bases. The CDR3 extends over 14 amino acids. Per germline, CDR1 SNHLY and CDR2 FYNNEI. With V trimmed by 6 bases and J by 5 bases, 4 bases remained unmatched.

The V call is TRBV27, the J call TRBJ2-7; the D gene is possibly TRBD1 (6 bases). The CDR3 extends over 14 amino acids. CDR1 and CDR2 (germline): MNHEY, SMNVEV (reference sequence). Deletions cut 3 bases from V and 4 bases from J, with 13 bases between. The CDR3 reads CASSFGRGPYEQYF. The CDR3 region has the DNA TGTGCCAGCAGTTTCGGCAGGGGCCCGTACGAGCAGTACTTC.

The chain combines TRBV15 with TRBJ1-1; D gene ambiguous. The length of the CDR3 is 13 residues. V was pared by 1 base and J by 1 base, with 4 bases between. The germline gives CDR1 LNHNV, CDR2 YYDKDF (reference sequence). CDR3 amino acids: CATSRAGNTEAFF. CDR3 in DNA: TGTGCCACCAGCAGAGCAGGGAACACTGAAGCTTTCTTT.

The J gene is TRBJ1-2, the V gene TRBV2, with 8 bases fitting TRBD1. Trimming at V came to 4 bases and at J to 5 bases, leaving 6 bases not matched to a gene. There are 14 residues in the CDR3. Germline CDR1 SNHLY, CDR2 FYNNEI. CDR3 loop: CASSVGQERYGYTF. The CDR3 DNA sequence: TGTGCCAGCAGTGTGGGACAGGAGAGATATGGCTACACCTTC.

This sequence joins TRBV19 and TRBJ1-6, with 7 bases lining up with TRBD1. Germline values: CDR1 LNHDA, CDR2 SQIVND (reference sequence). There are 16 residues in the CDR3. Unmatched junction bases numbered 11, after V lost 3 bases and J lost 9 bases. The CDR3 DNA reads TGTGCCAGTAGTATCACCGGGACAGAGGGTGGTTCACCCCTCCACTTT. This translates into CASSITGTEGGSPLHF.

This clone was seen more than once but under ten times. The J gene is TRBJ1-6, the V gene TRBV6-6; no definite D call. Trimming shortened V by 3 bases and J by 10 bases, and 4 bases separated the two germline ends. CDR1 and CDR2 from the germline V gene are MNHNY and SVGAGI (reference sequence). This CDR3 comprises 11 residues. The CDR3 DNA reads TGTGCCAGCAGTTATCAGTCACCCCTCCACTTT. This translates into CASSYQSPLHF.

The chain is built from TRBV6-5 and TRBJ1-4; 9 nucleotides align to TRBD1. CDR3 size: 16 residues. The germline V gene encodes CDR1 MNHEY and CDR2 SVGAGI. V was pared by 0 bases and J by 5 bases, with 4 bases of the junction left unmatched. CDR3 loop: CASSYSTGTGNEKLFF. The CDR3 DNA sequence: TGTGCCAGCAGTTACTCAACCGGGACAGGGAATGAAAAACTGTTTTTT.

V and J are TRBV4-2 and TRBJ2-1; 15 bases line up with TRBD2. J was trimmed by 7 bases and V by 3 bases; bases with no gene match: 10. Germline lookup yields CDR1 LGHNA and CDR2 YNFKEQ. The CDR3 length is 18 residues. CDR3 region: CASSQVGLAGGRTNEQFF. The CDR3 region has the DNA TGTGCCAGCAGCCAGGTCGGACTAGCGGGAGGGCGAACGAATGAGCAGTTCTTC.

The chain has TRBV7-3 and TRBJ2-3, with D tentatively TRBD1 (5 bases). The CDR3 consists of 15 residues. The germline V gene encodes CDR1 SGHTA and CDR2 FQGTGA. V gave up 1 base and J gave up 3 bases, with 11 bases separating them. CDR3 loop: CASSLNGHATDTQYF. CDR3 sequence (DNA): TGTGCCAGCAGCTTAAATGGACATGCGACAGATACGCAGTATTTT.

The gene calls are TRBV27 and TRBJ1-3; 11 bases fit TRBD1. Trimming at V came to 5 bases and at J to 3 bases, leaving 3 bases not matched to a gene. This CDR3 is built from 15 residues. The germline V gene has CDR1 MNHEY and CDR2 SMNVEV (reference sequence). CDR3 protein: CASSPDRGLGNTIYF. The CDR3 DNA sequence: TGTGCCAGCAGTCCGGACAGGGGGCTTGGAAACACCATATATTTT.

This chain joins TRBV27 and TRBJ2-7, with a weak D call TRBD2 (8 bases). Between the trimmed V and J ends, which lost 3 bases and 2 bases, there was a span of 32 bases. Germline lookup yields CDR1 MNHEY and CDR2 SMNVEV (reference sequence). CDR3 length: 21 amino acids. The CDR3 here is CASSFQARGSSGPPTPYEQYF. CDR3 DNA sequence: TGTGCCAGCAGTTTTCAGGCCAGGGGGTCTAGCGGGCCTCCCACACCCTACGAGCAGTACTTC.

This clone has only one observation. This chain links TRBV27 with TRBJ2-7, with 7 bases lining up with TRBD1. The CDR3 covers 14 residues. Trimming took 3 bases from V and 2 from J; bases not matched to a gene: 4. Germline CDR1 reads MNHEY; CDR2 reads SMNVEV (reference sequence). CDR3 sequence: CASSFWQGAYEQYF. DNA of the CDR3: TGTGCCAGCAGTTTTTGGCAGGGGGCCTACGAGCAGTACTTC.

The gene calls are TRBV28 and TRBJ1-1, with 8 bases aligning to TRBD1. The J segment lost 4 bases and the V segment lost 5 bases, leaving 9 bases of the junction unmatched. The CDR3 totals 15 residues. Germline CDR1 MDHEN, CDR2 SYDVKM. CDR3 coding DNA: TGTGCCAGCAGTCCAAACCGCGGGACAGGCACTGAAGCTTTCTTT. It translates to CASSPNRGTGTEAFF.

The rearrangement joins TRBV7-9 to TRBJ2-3; 7 nucleotides match TRBD2. Germline CDR1 SEHNR, CDR2 FQNEAQ (reference sequence). The CDR3 totals 17 residues. J lost 1 base, V lost 1 base, and 8 bases had no gene match. The CDR3 DNA follows: TGTGCCAGCAGCTTAGTTTCCAGCGGGATCGGCACAGATACGCAGTATTTT. This sequence encodes CASSLVSSGIGTDTQYF.